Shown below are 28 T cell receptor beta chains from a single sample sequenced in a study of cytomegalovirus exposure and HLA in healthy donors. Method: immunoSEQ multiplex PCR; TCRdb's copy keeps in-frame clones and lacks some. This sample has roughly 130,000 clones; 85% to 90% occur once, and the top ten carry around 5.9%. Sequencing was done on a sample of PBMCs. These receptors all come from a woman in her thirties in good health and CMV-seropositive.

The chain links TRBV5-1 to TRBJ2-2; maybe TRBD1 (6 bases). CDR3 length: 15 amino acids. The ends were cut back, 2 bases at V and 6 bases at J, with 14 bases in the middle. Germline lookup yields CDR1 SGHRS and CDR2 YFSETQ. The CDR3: CASSFRSTGSGELFF. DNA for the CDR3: TGCGCCAGCAGCTTCAGGAGCACAGGGTCCGGGGAGCTGTTTTTT.

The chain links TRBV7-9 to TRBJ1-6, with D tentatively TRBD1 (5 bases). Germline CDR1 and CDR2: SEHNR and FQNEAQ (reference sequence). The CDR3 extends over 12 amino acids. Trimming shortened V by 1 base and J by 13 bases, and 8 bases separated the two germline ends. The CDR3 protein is CASSLGGGPLHF. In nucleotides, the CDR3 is TGTGCCAGCAGCTTAGGGGGGGGGCCCCTCCACTTT.

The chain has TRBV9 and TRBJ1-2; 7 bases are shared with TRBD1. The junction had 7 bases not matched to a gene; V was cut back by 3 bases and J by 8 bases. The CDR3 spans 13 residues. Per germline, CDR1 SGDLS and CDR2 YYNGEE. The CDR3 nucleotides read TGTGCCAGCAGCGCAACAGGGGCCCGGGGCTACACCTTC. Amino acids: CASSATGARGYTF.

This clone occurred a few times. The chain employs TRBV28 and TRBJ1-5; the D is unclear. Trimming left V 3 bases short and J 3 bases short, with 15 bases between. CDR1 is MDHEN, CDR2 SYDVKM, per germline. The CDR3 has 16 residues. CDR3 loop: CASSFTRLVNNQPQHF. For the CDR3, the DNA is TGTGCCAGCAGTTTCACTCGCCTGGTAAACAATCAGCCCCAGCATTTT.

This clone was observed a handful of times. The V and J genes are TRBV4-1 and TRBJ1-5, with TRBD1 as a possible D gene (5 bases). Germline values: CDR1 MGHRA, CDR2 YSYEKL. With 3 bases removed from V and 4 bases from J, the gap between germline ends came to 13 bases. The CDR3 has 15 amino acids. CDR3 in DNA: TGCGCCAGCAGCCATGGGGCCCAGTCGAATCAGCCCCAGCATTTT. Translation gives CASSHGAQSNQPQHF.

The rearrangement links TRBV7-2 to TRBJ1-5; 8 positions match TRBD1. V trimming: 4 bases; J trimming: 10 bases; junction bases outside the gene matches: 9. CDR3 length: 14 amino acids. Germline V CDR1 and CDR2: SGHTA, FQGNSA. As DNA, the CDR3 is TGTGCCAGCAGCTCAGACAGGGGAGTTGATCCCCAGCATTTT. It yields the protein CASSSDRGVDPQHF.

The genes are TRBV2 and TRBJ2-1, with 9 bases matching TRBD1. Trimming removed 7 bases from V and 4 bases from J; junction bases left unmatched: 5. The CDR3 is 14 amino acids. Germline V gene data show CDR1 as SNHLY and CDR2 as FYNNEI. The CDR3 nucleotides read TGTGCCAGCACCGGACAGGGGCCTTACAATGAGCAGTTCTTC. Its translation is CASTGQGPYNEQFF.

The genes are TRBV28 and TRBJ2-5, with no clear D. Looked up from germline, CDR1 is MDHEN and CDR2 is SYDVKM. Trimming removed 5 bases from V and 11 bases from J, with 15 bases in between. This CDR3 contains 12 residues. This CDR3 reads CASSPMNRKQYF. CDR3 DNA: TGTGCCAGCAGTCCCATGAACAGAAAACAGTACTTC. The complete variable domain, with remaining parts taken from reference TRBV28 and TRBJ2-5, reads DVKVTQSSRYLVKRTGEKVFLECVQDMDHENMFWYRQDPGLGLRLIYFSYDVKMKEKGDIPEGYSVSREKKERFSLILESASTNQTSMYLCASSPMNRKQYFGPGTRLLVL.

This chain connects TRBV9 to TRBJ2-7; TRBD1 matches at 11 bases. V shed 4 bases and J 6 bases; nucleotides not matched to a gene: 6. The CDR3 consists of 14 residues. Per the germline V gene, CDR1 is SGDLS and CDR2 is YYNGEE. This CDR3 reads CASSPRTGGGEQYF. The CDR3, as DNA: TGTGCCAGCAGCCCGCGGACAGGGGGCGGCGAGCAGTACTTC.

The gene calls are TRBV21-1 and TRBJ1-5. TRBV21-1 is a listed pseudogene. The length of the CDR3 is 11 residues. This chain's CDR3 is CARRSNQPQHF. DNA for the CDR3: TGTGCCAGGAGAAGCAATCAGCCCCAGCATTTT.

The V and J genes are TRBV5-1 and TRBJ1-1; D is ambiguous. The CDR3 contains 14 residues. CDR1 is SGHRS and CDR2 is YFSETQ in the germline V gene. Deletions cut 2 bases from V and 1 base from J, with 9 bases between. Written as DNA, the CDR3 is TGCGCCAGCAGCTTAATGGGCCCGAACACTGAAGCTTTCTTT. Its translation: CASSLMGPNTEAFF.

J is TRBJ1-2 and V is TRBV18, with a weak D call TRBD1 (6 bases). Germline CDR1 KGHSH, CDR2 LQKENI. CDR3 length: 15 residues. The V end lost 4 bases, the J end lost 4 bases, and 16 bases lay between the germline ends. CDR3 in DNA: TGTGCCAGCTCACTTACAGGGCCCAGGGTCTATGGCTACACCTTC. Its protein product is CASSLTGPRVYGYTF. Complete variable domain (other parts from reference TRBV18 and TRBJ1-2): NAGVMQNPRHLVRRRGQEARLRCSPMKGHSHVYWYRQLPEEGLKFMVYLQKENIIDESGMPKERFSAEFPKEGPSILRIQQVVRGDSAAYFCASSLTGPRVYGYTFGSGTRLTVV.

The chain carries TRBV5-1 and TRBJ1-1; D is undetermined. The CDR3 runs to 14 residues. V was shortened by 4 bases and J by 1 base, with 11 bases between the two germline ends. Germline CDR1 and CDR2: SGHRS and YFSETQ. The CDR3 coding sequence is TGCGCCAGCAGCCTAGCAGACACGAACACTGAAGCTTTCTTT. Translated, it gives CASSLADTNTEAFF. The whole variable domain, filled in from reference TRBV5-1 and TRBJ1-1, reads KAGVTQTPRYLIKTRGQQVTLSCSPISGHRSVSWYQQTPGQGLQFLFEYFSETQRNKGNFPGRFSGRQFSNSRSEMNVSTLELGDSALYLCASSLADTNTEAFFGQGTRLTVV.

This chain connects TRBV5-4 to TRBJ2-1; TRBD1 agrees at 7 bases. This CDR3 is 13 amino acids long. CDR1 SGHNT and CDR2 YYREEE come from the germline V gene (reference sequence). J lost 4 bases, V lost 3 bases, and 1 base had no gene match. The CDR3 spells CASSSDRYNEQFF. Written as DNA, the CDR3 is TGTGCCAGCAGCTCGGACAGGTACAATGAGCAGTTCTTC.

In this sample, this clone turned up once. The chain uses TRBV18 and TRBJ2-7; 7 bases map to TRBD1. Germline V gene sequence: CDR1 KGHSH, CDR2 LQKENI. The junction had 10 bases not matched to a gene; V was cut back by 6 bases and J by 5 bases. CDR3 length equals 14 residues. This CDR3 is CASSTPQGNHEQYF. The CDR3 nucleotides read TGTGCCAGCTCGACGCCACAGGGGAACCACGAGCAGTACTTC.

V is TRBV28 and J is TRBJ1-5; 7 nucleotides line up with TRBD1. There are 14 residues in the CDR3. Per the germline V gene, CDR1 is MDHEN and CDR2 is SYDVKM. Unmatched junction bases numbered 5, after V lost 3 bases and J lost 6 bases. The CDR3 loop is CASSFKGAVQPQHF. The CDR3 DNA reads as TGTGCCAGCAGTTTCAAGGGGGCTGTTCAGCCCCAGCATTTT. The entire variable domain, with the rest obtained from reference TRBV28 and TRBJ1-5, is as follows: DVKVTQSSRYLVKRTGEKVFLECVQDMDHENMFWYRQDPGLGLRLIYFSYDVKMKEKGDIPEGYSVSREKKERFSLILESASTNQTSMYLCASSFKGAVQPQHFGDGTRLSIL.

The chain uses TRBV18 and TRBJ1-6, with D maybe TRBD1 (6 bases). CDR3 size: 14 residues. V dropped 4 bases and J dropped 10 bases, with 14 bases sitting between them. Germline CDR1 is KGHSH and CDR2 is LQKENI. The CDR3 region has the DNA TGTGCCAGCTCACGGAGCACTCAGGGGTCACCCCTCCACTTT. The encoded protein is CASSRSTQGSPLHF.

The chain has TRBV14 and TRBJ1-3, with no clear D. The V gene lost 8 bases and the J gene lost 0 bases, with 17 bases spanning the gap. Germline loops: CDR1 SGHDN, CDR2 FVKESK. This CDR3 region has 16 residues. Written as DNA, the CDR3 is TGTGCCAGCCCTAATCCGGGTTCGAGCTCTGGAAACACCATATATTTT. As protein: CASPNPGSSSGNTIYF.

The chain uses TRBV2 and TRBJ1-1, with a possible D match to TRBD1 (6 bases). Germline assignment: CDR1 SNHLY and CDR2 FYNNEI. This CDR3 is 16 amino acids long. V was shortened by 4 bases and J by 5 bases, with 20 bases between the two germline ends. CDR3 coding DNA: TGTGCCAGCAGTGTTGGGGGAACAGGGAAGCAAACTGAAGCTTTCTTT. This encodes CASSVGGTGKQTEAFF.

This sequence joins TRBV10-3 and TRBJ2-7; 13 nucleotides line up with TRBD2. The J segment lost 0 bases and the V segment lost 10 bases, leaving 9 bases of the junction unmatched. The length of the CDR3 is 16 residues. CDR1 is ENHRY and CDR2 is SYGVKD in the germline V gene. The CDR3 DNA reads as TGTGCCACCAGACTAGCGGGAGGCTCGAGCTCCTACGAGCAGTACTTC. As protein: CATRLAGGSSSYEQYF.

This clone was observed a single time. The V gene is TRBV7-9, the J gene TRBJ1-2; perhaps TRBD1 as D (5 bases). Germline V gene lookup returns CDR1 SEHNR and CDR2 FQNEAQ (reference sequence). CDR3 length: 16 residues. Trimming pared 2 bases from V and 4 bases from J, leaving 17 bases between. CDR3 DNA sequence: TGTGCCAGCAGCTTAATGATTGCAGGGCTCAGCTATGGCTACACCTTC. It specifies CASSLMIAGLSYGYTF. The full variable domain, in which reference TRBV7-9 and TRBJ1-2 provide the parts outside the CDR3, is DTGVSQNPRHKITKRGQNVTFRCDPISEHNRLYWYRQTLGQGPEFLTYFQNEAQLEKSRLLSDRFSAERPKGSFSTLEIQRTEQGDSAMYLCASSLMIAGLSYGYTFGSGTRLTVV.

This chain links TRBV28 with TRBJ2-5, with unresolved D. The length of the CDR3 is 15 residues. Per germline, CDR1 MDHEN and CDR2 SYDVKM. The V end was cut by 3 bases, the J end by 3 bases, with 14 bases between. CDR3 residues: CASSLSFRGEETQYF. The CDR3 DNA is TGTGCCAGCAGTTTGTCCTTTCGAGGAGAAGAGACCCAGTACTTC. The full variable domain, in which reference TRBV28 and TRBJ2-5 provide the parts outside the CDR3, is DVKVTQSSRYLVKRTGEKVFLECVQDMDHENMFWYRQDPGLGLRLIYFSYDVKMKEKGDIPEGYSVSREKKERFSLILESASTNQTSMYLCASSLSFRGEETQYFGPGTRLLVL.

The CDR3 is CASSFGQGDQPQHF. CDR3 bases: TGCGCCAGCAGCTTCGGGCAGGGGGATCAGCCCCAGCATTTT. The chain has TRBV5-1 and TRBJ1-5; 7 nucleotides align to TRBD1. CDR3 size: 14 residues. V was pared by 2 bases and J by 5 bases, with 4 bases of the junction left unmatched. Germline V gives CDR1 SGHRS, CDR2 YFSETQ.

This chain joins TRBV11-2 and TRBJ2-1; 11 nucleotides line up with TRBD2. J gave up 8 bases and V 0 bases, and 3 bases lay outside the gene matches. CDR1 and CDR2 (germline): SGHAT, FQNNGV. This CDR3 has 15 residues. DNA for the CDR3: TGTGCCAGCAGCTTAGAGGGGACTAGCGGAGATGAGCAGTTCTTC. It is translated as CASSLEGTSGDEQFF.

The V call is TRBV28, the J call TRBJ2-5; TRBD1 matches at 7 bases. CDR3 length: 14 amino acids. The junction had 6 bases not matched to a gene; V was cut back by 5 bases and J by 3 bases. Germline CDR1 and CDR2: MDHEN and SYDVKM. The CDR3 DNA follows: TGTGCCAGCAGTATGGACAGGACCAAAGAGACCCAGTACTTC. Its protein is CASSMDRTKETQYF. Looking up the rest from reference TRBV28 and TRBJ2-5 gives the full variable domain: DVKVTQSSRYLVKRTGEKVFLECVQDMDHENMFWYRQDPGLGLRLIYFSYDVKMKEKGDIPEGYSVSREKKERFSLILESASTNQTSMYLCASSMDRTKETQYFGPGTRLLVL.

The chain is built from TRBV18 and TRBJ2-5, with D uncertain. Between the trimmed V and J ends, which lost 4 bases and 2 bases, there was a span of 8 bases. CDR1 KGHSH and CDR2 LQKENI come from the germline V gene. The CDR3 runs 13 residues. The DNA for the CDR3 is TGTGCCAGCTCACGTGGAGAGCAAGAGACCCAGTACTTC. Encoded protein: CASSRGEQETQYF.

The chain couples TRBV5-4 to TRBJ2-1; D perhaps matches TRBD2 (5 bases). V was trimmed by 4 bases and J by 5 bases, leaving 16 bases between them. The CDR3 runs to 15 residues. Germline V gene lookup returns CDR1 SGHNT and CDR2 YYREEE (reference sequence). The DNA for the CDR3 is TGTGCCAGCAGCCGGCCGGTGGGAGCAGACAATGAGCAGTTCTTC. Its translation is CASSRPVGADNEQFF.

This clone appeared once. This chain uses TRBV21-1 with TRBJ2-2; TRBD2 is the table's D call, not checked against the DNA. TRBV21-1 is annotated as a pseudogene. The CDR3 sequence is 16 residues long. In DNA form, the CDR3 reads TGTGCCAGCAGTGCGGGGGGTTGCGCGAACACCGGGGAGCTGTTTTTT. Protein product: CASSAGGCANTGELFF.